The subject of this entry is one TCR beta chain. What it recognizes is unknown. Some clones are missing from TCRdb's copy, which holds only in-frame ones; the method was immunoSEQ multiplex PCR. This table has 140,000 or so clones, around 90% appearing once. V gave up 2 bases and J gave up 7 bases; unmatched junction bases: 8. The CDR3 runs to 15 residues. The germline V gene encodes CDR1 KGHSH and CDR2 LQKENI. The data originate from a study of cytomegalovirus exposure and HLA in healthy donors. General study points: Rarity marked most TCR sequences, yet some public TCRs occurred in many donors.

The donors were members of the approximately 120-subject validation cohort (separate from the approximately 670-subject first cohort). Sample: PBMCs. The TCR was taken from a woman aged 30 to 39 in good health and CMV-seropositive. This sequence joins TRBV18 and TRBJ1-3, with 7 bases identical to TRBD1. DNA for the CDR3: TGTGCCAGCTCACCATCGACAGGGAGGCAGAACACCATATATTTT. Its protein is CASSPSTGRQNTIYF.